One T cell receptor (beta chain) is described in this entry. Its antigen is currently unknown. This entry is derived from a study of OX40 agonist ivuxolimab in advanced cancers. Findings of the study overall: There was clonal expansion of CD4+ and CD8+ blood T cells by week 6 at 0.1 to 3.0 mg/kg.

Sequencing used immunoSEQ multiplex PCR; TCRdb keeps in-frame clones, though not all of them. The sample contains more than 65,000 clones, around 88% of which appear only once. Germline V lookup: CDR1 MGHRA, CDR2 YSYEKL. V lost 4 bases to trimming and J lost 2 bases, with 9 bases between them. The CDR3 spans 15 residues. The sequencing here drew on CD4+ or CD8+ T cells sorted from blood, taken in a trial of the OX40 agonist ivuxolimab. The genes are TRBV4-1 and TRBJ2-6; maybe TRBD1 (5 bases). The origin of this receptor is an adult with an advanced solid tumor such as melanoma, head and neck, liver or kidney cancer. The CDR3 nucleotides read TGCGCCAGCAGCCCCCCAGGGACTGGGGCCAACGTCCTGACTTTC. Residues: CASSPPGTGANVLTF.